Following are 19 T cell receptor beta chains from one sample sequenced in a study of blood T cell repertoires in COVID-19. Here immunoSEQ multiplex PCR was the method, and the copy in TCRdb shows in-frame clones only, minus some. The table lists 130,000 to 150,000 clones, approximately 85% of them singletons. Input material: peripheral blood. The receptor source for this set is an older man with acute or convalescent COVID-19.

The J gene is TRBJ2-2, the V gene TRBV11-2; no reliable D call. Germline CDR1 and CDR2: SGHAT and FQNNGV. V lost 2 bases to trimming and J lost 8 bases, with 6 bases between them. The CDR3 has 12 residues. The CDR3 sequence is CASSLSPGELFF. DNA for the CDR3: TGTGCCAGCAGCTTAAGCCCTGGGGAGCTGTTTTTT.

This sequence joins TRBV2 and TRBJ1-1; TRBD1 is a possible D gene (5 bases). The CDR3 contains 14 residues. Per germline, CDR1 SNHLY and CDR2 FYNNEI. Trimming took 4 bases from V and 3 from J, leaving 12 bases between them. The CDR3 reads CASSGQGGYTEAFF. The CDR3 DNA follows: TGTGCCAGCAGTGGGCAGGGAGGTTACACTGAAGCTTTCTTT.

The chain links TRBV3-1 (or the pseudogene TRBV3-2) to TRBJ2-2, with D maybe TRBD2 (5 bases). Germline V lookup: CDR1 LGHDT, CDR2 YNNKEL (reference sequence). This CDR3 contains 15 residues. Between the trimmed V and J ends, which lost 1 base and 5 bases, there was a span of 11 bases. As DNA, the CDR3 is TGTGCCAGCAGCCAAGTGGGGAGTCTGACCGGGGAGCTGTTTTTT. The encoded protein is CASSQVGSLTGELFF.

The J gene is TRBJ2-5, the V gene TRBV14, with D perhaps matching TRBD2 (6 bases). Between the trimmed V and J ends, which lost 0 bases and 1 base, there was a span of 18 bases. The germline V gene has CDR1 SGHDN and CDR2 FVKESK. This CDR3 comprises 18 residues. Written as DNA, the CDR3 is TGTGCCAGCAGCCAAGATTGGGGCGCGGGAAGGGCCCAAGAGACCCAGTACTTC. This codes for CASSQDWGAGRAQETQYF.

V and J are TRBV12-5 and TRBJ2-2; 7 bases are a match to TRBD1. This CDR3 is built from 15 residues. Germline V gives CDR1 LGHNT, CDR2 FRNRAP. V was clipped by 4 bases and J by 0 bases; unmatched bases: 2. The CDR3 nucleotides are TGTGCTAGTGGTTCGGGACAGCCGAACACCGGGGAGCTGTTTTTT. It translates to CASGSGQPNTGELFF.

The V gene is TRBV5-6, the J gene TRBJ2-4; D is unclear. CDR3 size: 14 residues. Trimming removed 5 bases from V and 2 bases from J, with 11 bases in between. CDR1 is SGHDT, CDR2 YYEEEE, per germline. CDR3 residues: CASSTAPTKNIQYF. CDR3 DNA: TGTGCCAGCAGTACTGCCCCCACCAAAAACATTCAGTACTTC.

CDR3 in amino acids: CASSRQGAPNTEAFF. The CDR3 DNA reads as TGTGCCAGCAGTCGACAGGGGGCTCCGAACACTGAAGCTTTCTTT. The chain employs TRBV6-4 and TRBJ1-1; TRBD1 aligns across 10 bases. V lost 5 bases to trimming and J lost 1 base; unmatched junction nucleotides: 4. The CDR3 covers 15 residues. Germline V gene lookup returns CDR1 MRHNA and CDR2 SNTAGT.

The chain links TRBV20-1 to TRBJ1-6, with a weak D call TRBD1 (5 bases). V gave up 3 bases and J gave up 8 bases, with 11 bases separating them. Per the germline V gene, CDR1 is DFQATT and CDR2 is SNEGSKA (reference sequence). This CDR3 has 13 amino acids. CDR3 in amino acids: CSASIRGDSPLHF. The CDR3 DNA reads TGCAGTGCTAGTATCCGGGGGGATTCACCCCTCCACTTT.

A word on this clone: This sample includes further DNA sequences coding for the same CDR3. The V and J genes are TRBV11-2 and TRBJ1-2, with D possibly TRBD1 on 6 matching bases. Germline values: CDR1 SGHAT, CDR2 FQNNGV. CDR3 length equals 15 residues. V was trimmed by 0 bases and J by 8 bases, leaving 16 bases between them. CDR3 region: CASSLDTGGLYGYTF. CDR3 bases: TGTGCCAGCAGCTTAGATACGGGGGGCCTCTACGGCTACACCTTC.

The chain joins TRBV18 to TRBJ1-3; D unresolved. V was pared by 0 bases and J by 0 bases, with 6 bases between. The germline V gene has CDR1 KGHSH and CDR2 LQKENI. This CDR3 region has 15 residues. The CDR3 loop is CASSPPAVSGNTIYF. In DNA, the CDR3 is TGTGCCAGCTCACCACCGGCAGTCTCTGGAAACACCATATATTTT.

The rearrangement joins TRBV18 to TRBJ1-5; 8 bases line up with TRBD1. CDR3 size: 17 residues. J gave up 3 bases and V 3 bases, and 10 bases lay outside the gene matches. Germline values: CDR1 KGHSH, CDR2 LQKENI. CDR3 coding DNA: TGTGCCAGCTCACCCTACCTCGGGACAGGAAACAATCAGCCCCAGCATTTT. Residues: CASSPYLGTGNNQPQHF.

The chain recombines TRBV19 with TRBJ2-5; 10 bases fit TRBD2. This CDR3 contains 16 residues. The germline V gene has CDR1 LNHDA and CDR2 SQIVND (reference sequence). With 4 bases clipped from V and 5 bases from J, the junction kept 10 bases outside the gene matches. In nucleotides, the CDR3 is TGTGCCAGTAGTACCCCAAGCGGGAGGGCCTTTGAGACCCAGTACTTC. This codes for CASSTPSGRAFETQYF.

The V and J genes are TRBV28 and TRBJ1-2; D unclear. Trimming removed 2 bases at V and 1 base at J, with 14 bases between. This CDR3 is built from 16 residues. CDR1 MDHEN and CDR2 SYDVKM come from the germline V gene. The CDR3 protein is CASSLAGPSRNYGYTF. For the CDR3, the DNA is TGTGCCAGCAGTTTAGCGGGCCCATCGCGTAACTATGGCTACACCTTC.

The rearrangement uses TRBV5-8 and TRBJ1-5; tentatively, D is TRBD1 (5 bases). The CDR3 has 16 residues. Germline values: CDR1 SGHTS, CDR2 YDEGEE. V was trimmed by 0 bases and J by 4 bases, leaving 14 bases between them. CDR3 region: CASSLGKGIENQPQHF. The CDR3 nucleotides are TGTGCCAGCAGCTTGGGAAAGGGGATTGAGAATCAGCCCCAGCATTTT.

The chain is built from TRBV30 and TRBJ2-7; TRBD2 might be the D (6 bases). The CDR3 sequence is 14 residues long. V gave up 2 bases and J gave up 5 bases, with 16 bases separating them. Germline assignment: CDR1 GTSNPN and CDR2 SVGIG (reference sequence). The CDR3 region is CAWSPDLGRNEQYF. The DNA of the CDR3 is TGTGCCTGGAGTCCGGACCTAGGGAGGAACGAGCAGTACTTC.

The rearrangement joins TRBV29-1 to TRBJ1-1; unclear D gene. This CDR3 region has 14 residues. Trimming shortened V by 4 bases and J by 5 bases, and 17 bases separated the two germline ends. Germline V lookup: CDR1 SQVTM, CDR2 ANQGSEA. The CDR3 loop reads CSVVQDSRGTEAFF. The CDR3 coding sequence is TGCAGCGTTGTGCAGGACTCAAGAGGGACTGAAGCTTTCTTT.

The V call is TRBV15, the J call TRBJ1-1, with D perhaps matching TRBD1 (6 bases). The V gene lost 0 bases and the J gene lost 0 bases, with 11 bases spanning the gap. Germline-derived CDR1 and CDR2 are LNHNV and YYDKDF (reference sequence). The CDR3 length is 16 residues. This chain's CDR3 is CATSRDKGHVNTEAFF. The CDR3 nucleotides are TGTGCCACCAGCAGAGATAAGGGACACGTGAACACTGAAGCTTTCTTT.

The CDR3 spells CASSRGDLAGYTF. As DNA, the CDR3 is TGTGCCAGCAGTCGAGGGGACTTAGCTGGCTACACCTTC. V is TRBV5-6 and J is TRBJ1-2; D is perhaps TRBD1 (5 bases). V was cut by 5 bases and J by 7 bases, with 15 bases left in between. Germline V gene data show CDR1 as SGHDT and CDR2 as YYEEEE. The CDR3 has 13 amino acids.

The chain links TRBV27 to TRBJ1-6; tentatively, D is TRBD1 (5 bases). CDR1 is MNHEY and CDR2 is SMNVEV in the germline V gene (reference sequence). Between the trimmed V and J ends, which lost 6 bases and 7 bases, there was a span of 19 bases. The CDR3 contains 16 residues. The chain's CDR3 is CASSERRGAGNSPLHF. Written as DNA, the CDR3 is TGTGCCAGCAGCGAAAGGCGGGGCGCGGGGAATTCACCCCTCCACTTT.